The 6 T cell receptor beta chains listed next were all sequenced from one sample in a study of blood T cell repertoires in COVID-19. TCRdb keeps only in-frame clones here, not all; method: immunoSEQ multiplex PCR. The table lists a few hundred thousand clones, around 90% of them singletons. Sequencing input: peripheral blood. Receptor source: a man between 18 and 35 years old who had recovered from COVID-19.

The chain combines TRBV14 with TRBJ1-1, with D uncertain. Germline CDR1 is SGHDN and CDR2 is FVKESK. The CDR3 loop spans 14 amino acids. Trimming left V 1 base short and J 1 base short, with 7 bases between. The CDR3 region is CASSQGPRNTEAFF. The CDR3 DNA reads as TGTGCCAGCAGCCAAGGCCCCAGGAACACTGAAGCTTTCTTT.

This clone was seen a handful of times. The V and J genes are TRBV4-1 and TRBJ1-3; a weak D match, TRBD1 (6 bases). CDR1 is MGHRA, CDR2 YSYEKL, per germline. V lost 5 bases and J 1 base, leaving 15 bases between the germline ends. CDR3 length equals 16 residues. CDR3 sequence: CASSYDRPLSGNTIYF. CDR3 sequence (DNA): TGCGCCAGCAGCTATGACAGGCCCTTATCTGGAAACACCATATATTTT.

The rearrangement joins TRBV4-2 to TRBJ2-2; 8 bases are shared with TRBD1. This CDR3 spans 16 amino acids. The germline V gene has CDR1 LGHNA and CDR2 YNFKEQ. After removal of 2 bases from V and 1 base from J, the junction contained 3 bases not matched to a gene. In DNA form, the CDR3 reads TGTGCCAGCAGCCAAATTGGACAGGGGAACACCGGGGAGCTGTTTTTT. This encodes CASSQIGQGNTGELFF.

J is TRBJ2-7 and V is TRBV7-3, with 8 positions matching TRBD2. The CDR3 has 13 amino acids. Germline V CDR1 and CDR2: SGHTA, FQGTGA. V lost 5 bases and J lost 3; bases outside the gene matches: 3. In DNA, the CDR3 is TGTGCCAGCAGCCCCGGGACTAGCTACGAGCAGTACTTC. Protein: CASSPGTSYEQYF.

The V call is TRBV3-1 (or the pseudogene TRBV3-2), the J call TRBJ2-3; D is possibly TRBD1 (6 bases). V dropped 4 bases and J dropped 8 bases, with 16 bases sitting between them. In germline, CDR1 is LGHDT, CDR2 YNNKEL (reference sequence). The length of the CDR3 is 14 residues. This CDR3 reads CASSPGQRSGTQYF. DNA for the CDR3: TGTGCCAGCAGCCCGGGACAAAGGAGTGGTACGCAGTATTTT.

As to this clone: This may be a read error: a much more frequent sequence differs by one nucleotide. This rearrangement joins TRBV2 to TRBJ2-7; 8 positions match TRBD1. CDR3 length: 13 amino acids. The V and J ends lost 6 bases and 3 bases, in that order; junction bases with no gene match: 4. Germline CDR1 is SNHLY and CDR2 is FYNNEI. CDR3 amino acids: CASRGTGVYEQYF. In nucleotides, the CDR3 is TGTGCCAGCAGAGGGACAGGCGTCTACGAGCAGTACTTC.